The source of this TCR beta chain is a study of CD4 T cells in relation to SARS-CoV-2 and coronaviruses. Method: immunoSEQ multiplex PCR; TCRdb's copy keeps in-frame clones and lacks some. The sample holds about 20,000 clones; 60% to 85% are singletons and the top ten take around a sixth. Regarding this clone: Its antigen is not known.

CDR1 and CDR2 (germline): MGHRA, YSYEKL. V lost 0 bases, J lost 0 bases, and 9 bases lay in between. The CDR3 covers 16 residues. Study observations and caveats: Samples before the pandemic and after infection were not matched within any donor.

Unexposed donor CD4+ T cells date from about 2010-2019, before the COVID-19 pandemic. Isolation of CD4+ T cells took place after about 10 days in culture. Testing used SARS-CoV-2 S/N and four cold-coronavirus spikes on unexposed-donor CD4+ T cells, cells permitting. Fresh IL-2 medium replaced half the medium on days 3 and 7. The sequence was collected from a human donor in good health. V gene TRBV4-1 combines with J gene TRBJ2-1; no clear D gene. Sequences were obtained from CD4+ T cells from PBMCs, cultured in vitro. CDR3 amino acids: CASSQDQESSYNEQFF. For the CDR3, the DNA is TGCGCCAGCAGCCAAGATCAGGAGAGCTCCTACAATGAGCAGTTCTTC.